Each of the 2 T cell receptor beta chains below was sequenced from the same sample in a study of CD8+ T cells in alopecia areata. cDNA prepared by RNA extraction and subsequent reverse transcription served as the template for sequencing. Repertoires were generated with immunoSEQ multiplex PCR, while TCRdb's copy carries only in-frame clones and drops some. The table has around 110,000 clones, roughly 50% seen once. The treatment denotes: oral pan-JAK inhibitor, 5-10 mg twice daily. Sequencing was performed on CD8+ T cells sorted from blood, taken at week 24, from a patient treated with tofacitinib. Receptor source: a human donor with alopecia areata.

The CDR3 here is CASSPTSHYEQYF. CDR3 sequence (DNA): TGTGCCAGCAGCCCGACTTCTCACTACGAGCAGTACTTC. The rearrangement joins TRBV7-9 to TRBJ2-7; D not resolved. Per the germline V gene, CDR1 is SEHNR and CDR2 is FQNEAQ (reference sequence). This CDR3 comprises 13 residues. V was cut by 5 bases and J by 3 bases, with 11 bases left in between.

This chain links TRBV30 with TRBJ1-4; D may be TRBD1 (6 bases). Germline CDR1 reads GTSNPN; CDR2 reads SVGIG (reference sequence). This CDR3 spans 14 amino acids. The germline V and J ends were trimmed by 2 bases and 3 bases, with 10 bases remaining between them. The CDR3 protein is CAWSTGSANEKLFF. CDR3 DNA: TGTGCCTGGAGTACAGGGTCGGCTAATGAAAAACTGTTTTTT.